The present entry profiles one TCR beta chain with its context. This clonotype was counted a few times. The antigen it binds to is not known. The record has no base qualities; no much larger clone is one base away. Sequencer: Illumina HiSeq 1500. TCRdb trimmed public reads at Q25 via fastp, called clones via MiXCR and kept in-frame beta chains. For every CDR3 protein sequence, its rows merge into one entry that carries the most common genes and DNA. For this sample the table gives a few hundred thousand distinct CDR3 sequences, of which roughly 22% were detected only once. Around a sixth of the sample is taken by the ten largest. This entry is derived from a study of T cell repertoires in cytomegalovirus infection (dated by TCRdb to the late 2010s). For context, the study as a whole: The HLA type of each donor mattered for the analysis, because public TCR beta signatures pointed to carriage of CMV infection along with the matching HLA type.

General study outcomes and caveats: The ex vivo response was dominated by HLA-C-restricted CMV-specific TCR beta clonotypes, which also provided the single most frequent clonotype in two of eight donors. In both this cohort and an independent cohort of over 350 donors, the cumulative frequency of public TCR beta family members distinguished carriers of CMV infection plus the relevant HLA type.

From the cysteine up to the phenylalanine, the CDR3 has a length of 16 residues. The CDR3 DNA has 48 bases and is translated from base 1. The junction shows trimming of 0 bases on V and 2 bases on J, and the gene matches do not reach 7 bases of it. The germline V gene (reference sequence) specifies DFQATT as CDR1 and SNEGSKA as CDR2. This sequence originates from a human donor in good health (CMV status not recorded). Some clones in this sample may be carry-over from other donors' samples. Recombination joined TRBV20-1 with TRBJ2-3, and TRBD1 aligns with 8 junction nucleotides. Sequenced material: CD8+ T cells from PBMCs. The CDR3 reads CSARDFGQGTTDTQYF. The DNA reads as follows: TGCAGTGCTAGAGATTTCGGACAGGGCACCACAGATACGCAGTATTTT.